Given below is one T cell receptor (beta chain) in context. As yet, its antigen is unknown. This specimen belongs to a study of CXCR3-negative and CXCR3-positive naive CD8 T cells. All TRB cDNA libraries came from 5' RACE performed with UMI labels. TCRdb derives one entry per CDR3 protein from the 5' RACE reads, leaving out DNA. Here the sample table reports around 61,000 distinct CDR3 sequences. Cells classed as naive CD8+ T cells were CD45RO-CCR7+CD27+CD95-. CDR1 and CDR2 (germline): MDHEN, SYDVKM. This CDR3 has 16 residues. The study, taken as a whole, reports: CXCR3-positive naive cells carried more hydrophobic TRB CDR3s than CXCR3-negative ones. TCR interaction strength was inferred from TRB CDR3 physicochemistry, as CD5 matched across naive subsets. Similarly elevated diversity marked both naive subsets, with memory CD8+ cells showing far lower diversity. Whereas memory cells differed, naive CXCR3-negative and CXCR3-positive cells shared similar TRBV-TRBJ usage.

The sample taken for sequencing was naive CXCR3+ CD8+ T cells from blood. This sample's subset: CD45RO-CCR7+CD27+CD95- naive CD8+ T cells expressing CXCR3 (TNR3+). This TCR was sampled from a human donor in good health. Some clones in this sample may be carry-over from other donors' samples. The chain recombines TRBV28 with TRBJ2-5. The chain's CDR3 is CASSLVASSLRETQYF. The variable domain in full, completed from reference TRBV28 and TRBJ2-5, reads DVKVTQSSRYLVKRTGEKVFLECVQDMDHENMFWYRQDPGLGLRLIYFSYDVKMKEKGDIPEGYSVSREKKERFSLILESASTNQTSMYLCASSLVASSLRETQYFGPGTRLLVL.